This TCR beta chain was recovered during a study of tumor and adjacent non-tumor tissue in lung cancer. RNA was extracted from bulk tissue without any cell sorting. Distant lung tissue was collected more than 3 cm away from the tumor edge. Three rounds of nested PCR, following a modified ARM-PCR protocol, produced the TCRbeta library. TCRdb itself ran the multiplex PCR reads through MiXCR, one entry per CDR3 protein. In the table there are over 80,000 distinct CDR3 sequences, more than 75% of which are singletons. Germline CDR1 and CDR2: SGHRS and YFSETQ. The CDR3 runs to 15 residues. V shed 0 bases, J shed 6 bases, and the junction held 7 bases outside the gene matches.

The chain uses TRBV5-1 and TRBJ2-3, with 7 bases matching TRBD1. The origin of this receptor is a woman in her fifties or sixties with non-small cell lung cancer. The sample comprised distant non-tumor lung tissue. CDR3 DNA sequence: TGCGCCAGCAGCTTGGCGACAGGGCGATATGATACGCAGTATTTT. Translating gives CASSLATGRYDTQYF.